The source of this TCR beta chain is a study of T cell responses to AZD1222 COVID-19 vaccine. Findings and caveats of the study: Regions 160-218 and 743-854 dominated among vaccine-associated CD4 TCRs spanning spike. It should be noted that donors were predominantly white British and more often female, and clonal diversity was possibly underestimated.

The CDR3 is made up of 21 amino acids. The V gene lost 0 bases and the J gene lost 6 bases, with 30 bases spanning the gap. Germline CDR1 and CDR2: MNHNS and SASEGT. This clone appeared a few times. Its antigen is unidentified. Libraries were prepared by immunoSEQ multiplex PCR; TCRdb keeps only in-frame clonotypes and omits some of them. This sample carries 200,000 or so clones, 85% to 90% of them seen once, and the ten largest clones take less than 3%. The material sequenced was peripheral blood, taken on day 0 of MenACWY control vaccination. The rearrangement joins TRBV6-1 to TRBJ1-5, with a possible D match to TRBD1 (6 bases). The clonotype originates from an adult in good health. The CDR3 protein is CASSEATRDTRIPPRSQPQHF. The CDR3 DNA follows: TGTGCCAGCAGTGAAGCGACGAGGGACACCCGGATTCCGCCACGAAGTCAGCCCCAGCATTTT.